This T cell receptor beta chain was obtained from a study of cytomegalovirus exposure and HLA in healthy donors. The PCR contained 60 Vbeta and 13 Jbeta primers. The assay was immunoSEQ multiplex PCR, and TCRdb's table has in-frame clones only and misses some. The sample yields 100,000 to 150,000 clones, roughly 78% seen once. Study conclusions and caveats: The authors later found HLA-associated TCR beta chains more clonally expanded than equally common others. A later look showed TCR association rates differing by HLA locus, highest for DRB1 and lowest for HLA-C. In vitro assays verified that a few CMV-associated chains recognized CMV antigens specifically.

On this clone itself: Its antigen is not known.

This sequence originates from a man in his thirties or forties in good health and CMV-seronegative. Sequencing was done on a sample of PBMCs.

CDR3 sequence (DNA): TGTGCCAGTAGTAACCGGGACAGCCCGCAGTACTTC. It codes for CASSNRDSPQYF. The rearrangement joins TRBV19 to TRBJ2-7; 7 nucleotides agree with TRBD1. With 4 bases clipped from V and 9 bases from J, the junction kept 6 bases outside the gene matches. This CDR3 is 12 amino acids long. Germline CDR1 LNHDA, CDR2 SQIVND (reference sequence).